The next 7 T cell receptor beta chains were all read from a single sample in a study of response to subunit inactivated influenza vaccine. TCRdb re-analysed the RT-PCR reads in MiXCR, keeping a single row per CDR3 protein. The sample yields about 700,000 distinct CDR3 sequences, 14% seen once. The sample here was PBMCs from blood, taken around two weeks before vaccination. These receptors were taken from a man aged 45-65 years who received an inactivated influenza vaccine.

This clonotype was seen only a few times. The rearrangement links TRBV10-3 to TRBJ2-3, with TRBD2 matching over 10 bases. Germline trimming cut 5 bases from V and 2 bases from J; bases unmatched to any gene: 10. The germline gives CDR1 ENHRY, CDR2 SYGVKD. The CDR3 loop spans 17 amino acids. In nucleotides, the CDR3 is TGTGCCATCAGTACTCGGGTCAGCGGGGGGGCCACAGATACGCAGTATTTT. Amino acid sequence: CAISTRVSGGATDTQYF.

This clonotype was observed a handful of times. The genes are TRBV6-8 and TRBJ2-1; 13 bases are shared with TRBD2. Germline lookup yields CDR1 MNHGY and CDR2 SAAAGT. This CDR3 spans 16 amino acids. The V and J ends lost 5 bases and 3 bases, in that order; junction bases with no gene match: 4. The CDR3 protein is CASSNRLAGGYNEQFF. The DNA of the CDR3 is TGTGCCAGCAGTAACCGACTAGCGGGGGGCTACAATGAGCAGTTCTTC.

The chain joins TRBV30 to TRBJ1-1; 11 bases align to TRBD1. After removal of 3 bases from V and 5 bases from J, the junction contained 8 bases not matched to a gene. There are 15 residues in the CDR3. CDR1 and CDR2 from the germline V gene are GTSNPN and SVGIG (reference sequence). This CDR3 is CAWSQLRDRGTEAFF. The CDR3, as DNA: TGTGCCTGGAGCCAACTGAGGGACAGGGGGACTGAAGCTTTCTTT.

This clonotype was observed a handful of times. The V and J genes are TRBV29-1 and TRBJ2-3; TRBD2 might be the D (6 bases). The ends were cut back, 6 bases at V and 2 bases at J, with 15 bases in the middle. The CDR3 is 14 amino acids. The germline V gene encodes CDR1 SQVTM and CDR2 ANQGSEA. CDR3 amino acids: CSVGGYPSTDTQYF. The CDR3 coding sequence is TGCAGCGTCGGGGGTTACCCTTCCACAGATACGCAGTATTTT.

The chain employs TRBV11-2 and TRBJ2-3, with 10 bases matching TRBD2. V dropped 3 bases and J dropped 5; count of bases not matched to a gene: 8. The germline CDR1 and CDR2 sequences are SGHAT and FQNNGV. The CDR3 is 16 residues long. The CDR3 DNA sequence: TGTGCCAGCAGCTTCGCCCTAGCGGGGGAGGGAGATACGCAGTATTTT. Its protein product is CASSFALAGEGDTQYF.

This clonotype has only a few counts. V gene TRBV15 combines with J gene TRBJ2-2; the D gene is possibly TRBD2 (6 bases). CDR1 and CDR2 from the germline V gene are LNHNV and YYDKDF (reference sequence). Trimming stripped 2 bases from V and 6 bases from J, with 19 bases between. This CDR3 contains 17 residues. This CDR3 is CATSRKPAGSVPGELFF. CDR3 in DNA: TGTGCCACCAGCAGAAAGCCGGCGGGGAGCGTCCCCGGGGAGCTGTTTTTT.

Only a few counts were recorded for this clonotype. The chain employs TRBV5-1 and TRBJ2-1; 12 bases line up with TRBD2. With 5 bases clipped from V and 6 bases from J, the junction kept 9 bases outside the gene matches. Germline V gene data show CDR1 as SGHRS and CDR2 as YFSETQ. The CDR3 covers 16 residues. Here the CDR3 reads CASSRLSSGGANEQFF. The CDR3 DNA follows: TGCGCCAGCAGTCGTCTCTCTAGCGGGGGGGCCAATGAGCAGTTCTTC.